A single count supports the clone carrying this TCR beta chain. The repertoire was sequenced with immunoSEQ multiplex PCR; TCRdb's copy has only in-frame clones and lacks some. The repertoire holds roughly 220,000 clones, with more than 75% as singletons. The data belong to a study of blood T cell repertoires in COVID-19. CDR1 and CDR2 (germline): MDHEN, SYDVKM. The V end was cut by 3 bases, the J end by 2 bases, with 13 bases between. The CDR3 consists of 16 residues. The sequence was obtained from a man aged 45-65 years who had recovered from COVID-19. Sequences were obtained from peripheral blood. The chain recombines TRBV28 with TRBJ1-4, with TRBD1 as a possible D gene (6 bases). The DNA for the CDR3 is TGTGCCAGCAGTTTCTCAGGGGCGCGTACTAATGAAAAACTGTTTTTT. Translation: CASSFSGARTNEKLFF.